These 25 T cell receptor beta chains were sequenced from one sample in a study of low-dose radiotherapy and immunotherapy resistance in tumors. Time point given: after trial treatment. The sample's treatment: LDRT plus nivolumab, ipilimumab, low-dose cyclophosphamide and aspirin (RACIN trial). First-strand cDNA used TRAV- and TRBV-specific primers, covering alpha and beta chains. For amplifying TCRs, the PCR ran for 15 to 20 cycles with Phusion, which was used together with a constant-region primer and the adapter on the V primers. Via MiXCR, TCRdb re-called the reads, giving one row per CDR3 protein. Altogether 39,000 or so distinct CDR3 sequences are present, around 20% being singletons, with the ten largest covering just under 9.5%. Material: PBMCs, obtained after low-dose radiotherapy plus immunotherapy. The receptors were sampled from a female donor with ovarian cancer.

Many counts were recorded for this clonotype. The V gene is TRBV14, the J gene TRBJ2-2; 9 bases line up with TRBD1. The ends lost 2 bases at V and 7 bases at J; junction bases unmatched: 8. Germline V gene sequence: CDR1 SGHDN, CDR2 FVKESK. The CDR3 spans 16 residues. CDR3: CASSQHGQGRIGELFF. CDR3 sequence (DNA): TGTGCCAGCAGCCAACACGGACAGGGGAGGATCGGGGAGCTGTTTTTT.

This clonotype was observed at least ten times. CDR3 sequence: CASRLVTGVYEQFF. CDR3 in DNA: TGTGCCAGCAGACTAGTTACCGGGGTCTATGAGCAGTTCTTC. This chain links TRBV2 with TRBJ2-1, with D perhaps matching TRBD2 (5 bases). Germline-derived CDR1 and CDR2 are SNHLY and FYNNEI. The CDR3 is 14 amino acids. Trimming took off 6 bases at V and 8 bases at J, with 17 bases between the two ends.

This clonotype was recorded many times. The chain carries TRBV6-2 or TRBV6-3 and TRBJ2-3, with D hard to call. Trimming stripped 5 bases from V and 6 bases from J, with 12 bases between. The CDR3 is 13 residues long. CDR1 is MNHEY and CDR2 is SVGEGT in the germline V gene. CDR3 loop: CASSAFLGDTQYF. The CDR3 DNA sequence: TGTGCCAGCAGTGCCTTTTTGGGGGATACGCAGTATTTT.

The rearrangement links TRBV28 to TRBJ2-7; TRBD1 matches 7 bases. Trimming removed 8 bases from V and 1 base from J; junction bases left unmatched: 5. The CDR3 runs to 13 residues. In germline, CDR1 is MDHEN, CDR2 SYDVKM. Written as DNA, the CDR3 is TGTGCCAGCCAGGGGGACCGATCCTACGAGCAGTACTTC. Its protein product is CASQGDRSYEQYF. Full variable domain (outside the CDR3, taken from reference TRBV28 and TRBJ2-7): DVKVTQSSRYLVKRTGEKVFLECVQDMDHENMFWYRQDPGLGLRLIYFSYDVKMKEKGDIPEGYSVSREKKERFSLILESASTNQTSMYLCASQGDRSYEQYFGPGTRLTVT.

The rearrangement uses TRBV28 and TRBJ1-2, with D possibly TRBD1 on 5 matching bases. Trimming cost V 7 bases and J 8 bases, with 14 bases left between them. Germline V CDR1 and CDR2: MDHEN, SYDVKM. This CDR3 is 12 amino acids long. For the CDR3, the DNA is TGTGCCAGCATTACCCAGGGTAGGGGCTACACCTTC. Translation gives CASITQGRGYTF.

The table lists this clonotype with many counts. The chain couples TRBV20-1 to TRBJ2-7; 11 bases match TRBD2. After removal of 0 bases from V and 4 bases from J, the junction contained 8 bases not matched to a gene. CDR1 is DFQATT, CDR2 SNEGSKA, per germline (reference sequence). The CDR3 runs to 16 residues. CDR3 in amino acids: CSARDSTSGVLYEQYF. CDR3 in DNA: TGCAGTGCTAGAGATTCGACTAGCGGGGTTCTATACGAGCAGTACTTC.

Only one count was recorded for this clonotype. This probably arose from a read error, given a far larger clone one base away. CDR3 nucleotides: TGTGCCAGCAGTTTGCGGGACGCGAGCTCCTACGAGCAGTTCTTC. This sequence encodes CASSLRDASSYEQFF. The V and J genes are TRBV12-3 or TRBV12-4 and TRBJ2-1; perhaps TRBD2 as D (6 bases). Between the trimmed V and J ends, which lost 3 bases and 10 bases, there was a span of 19 bases. The CDR3 has 15 amino acids.

The chain joins TRBV5-1 to TRBJ1-2, with a tentative D call TRBD1 (5 bases). V was cut by 0 bases and J by 3 bases, with 6 bases left in between. The germline gives CDR1 SGHRS, CDR2 YFSETQ. The CDR3 contains 13 residues. As DNA, the CDR3 is TGCGCCAGCAGCTTGGGAGGGGACTATGGCTACACCTTC. It encodes CASSLGGDYGYTF. Together with reference TRBV5-1 and TRBJ1-2, the CDR3 gives the full variable domain: KAGVTQTPRYLIKTRGQQVTLSCSPISGHRSVSWYQQTPGQGLQFLFEYFSETQRNKGNFPGRFSGRQFSNSRSEMNVSTLELGDSALYLCASSLGGDYGYTFGSGTRLTVV.

The CDR3 sequence is CASRPAGGPQHF. The CDR3 nucleotides read TGTGCCAGCAGACCGGCGGGTGGGCCCCAGCATTTT. This rearrangement joins TRBV2 to TRBJ1-5; D is unclear. CDR1 is SNHLY, CDR2 FYNNEI, per germline. Trimming pared 6 bases from V and 9 bases from J, leaving 12 bases between. The length of the CDR3 is 12 residues.

This clonotype is labeled medium-sized. V usage is TRBV10-3 and J usage is TRBJ2-7; 7 nucleotides line up with TRBD2. V was clipped by 0 bases and J by 2 bases; unmatched bases: 4. This CDR3 is built from 15 residues. Germline CDR1 and CDR2: ENHRY and SYGVKD. The chain's CDR3 is CAISESEAGAYEQYF. CDR3 nucleotide sequence: TGTGCCATCAGTGAGTCAGAGGCGGGAGCCTACGAGCAGTACTTC.

This clonotype has at least ten counts. This chain connects TRBV20-1 to TRBJ1-4; the D is unclear. CDR1 and CDR2 from the germline V gene are DFQATT and SNEGSKA (reference sequence). V dropped 6 bases and J dropped 5 bases, with 13 bases sitting between them. CDR3 length equals 13 residues. CDR3 amino acids: CSAVDSQNEKLFF. The CDR3 nucleotides read TGCAGTGCCGTCGACTCTCAAAATGAAAAACTGTTTTTT.

The gene calls are TRBV28 and TRBJ2-7, with D uncertain. CDR3 length: 11 amino acids. Trimming took off 2 bases at V and 7 bases at J, with 6 bases between the two ends. Germline CDR1 is MDHEN and CDR2 is SYDVKM. The CDR3 reads CASSLAWEQYF. The DNA of the CDR3 is TGTGCCAGCAGTTTAGCATGGGAGCAGTACTTC. Full variable domain (remainder filled in from reference TRBV28 and TRBJ2-7): DVKVTQSSRYLVKRTGEKVFLECVQDMDHENMFWYRQDPGLGLRLIYFSYDVKMKEKGDIPEGYSVSREKKERFSLILESASTNQTSMYLCASSLAWEQYFGPGTRLTVT.

This clonotype came up many times. This chain joins TRBV5-4 and TRBJ2-3, with D unresolved. The CDR3 extends over 13 amino acids. CDR1 is SGHNT, CDR2 YYREEE, per germline (reference sequence). V dropped 2 bases and J dropped 3 bases, with 7 bases sitting between them. In nucleotides, the CDR3 is TGTGCCAGCAGCTTAAAAGGGACAGATACGCAGTATTTT. Translating it yields CASSLKGTDTQYF.

The chain carries TRBV20-1 and TRBJ2-1; 14 nucleotides align to TRBD2. This CDR3 region has 16 residues. From germline, CDR1 is DFQATT and CDR2 SNEGSKA (reference sequence). Germline trimming cut 3 bases from V and 9 bases from J; bases unmatched to any gene: 10. CDR3 protein: CSASYRTSGRKGEQFF. The CDR3 DNA sequence: TGCAGTGCTAGTTATAGGACTAGCGGGAGGAAGGGTGAGCAGTTCTTC.

This clonotype was counted at least ten times. The genes are TRBV9 and TRBJ2-7; D perhaps matches TRBD1 (6 bases). Germline CDR1 reads SGDLS; CDR2 reads YYNGEE. The CDR3 is 14 amino acids. With 0 bases removed from V and 5 bases from J, the gap between germline ends came to 12 bases. Here the CDR3 DNA reads TGTGCCAGCAGCGTAGAACAGGGTCGGAACGAGCAGTACTTC. Residues: CASSVEQGRNEQYF. The variable domain in full, completed from reference TRBV9 and TRBJ2-7, reads DSGVTQTPKHLITATGQRVTLRCSPRSGDLSVYWYQQSLDQGLQFLIQYYNGEERAKGNILERFSAQQFPDLHSELNLSSLELGDSALYFCASSVEQGRNEQYFGPGTRLTVT.

This clonotype occurred many times. This rearrangement joins TRBV4-2 to TRBJ2-3, with D perhaps matching TRBD1 or TRBD2 (5 bases each). This CDR3 has 15 amino acids. The germline V gene encodes CDR1 LGHNA and CDR2 YNFKEQ. V dropped 0 bases and J dropped 2 bases, with 9 bases sitting between them. The CDR3 reads CASSQELGTTDTQYF. CDR3 bases: TGTGCCAGCAGCCAAGAGTTGGGGACCACAGATACGCAGTATTTT.

This clonotype was found many times. The chain links TRBV6-8 to TRBJ2-7, with D perhaps TRBD2 (6 bases). Germline V gives CDR1 MNHGY, CDR2 SAAAGT. Trimming shortened V by 6 bases and J by 7 bases, and 10 bases separated the two germline ends. The CDR3 is 11 residues long. The CDR3 DNA follows: TGTGCCAGCAGCCCCGGGAGAGAGCAGTACTTC. Translation gives CASSPGREQYF.

The table lists this clonotype with many counts. The rearrangement uses TRBV3-1 and TRBJ2-1; weak D call: TRBD2 (6 bases). Germline-derived CDR1 and CDR2 are LGHDT and YNNKEL (reference sequence). The length of the CDR3 is 14 residues. V shed 1 base and J shed 7 bases, with 11 bases lying between them. The CDR3 DNA reads as TGTGCCAGCAGCCAAGGAACTAGCAGAAATGAGCAGTTCTTC. The encoded protein is CASSQGTSRNEQFF.

The table lists this clonotype with many counts. The rearrangement links TRBV6-5 to TRBJ2-3; TRBD2 might be the D (5 bases). CDR3 length: 14 residues. Germline CDR1 MNHEY, CDR2 SVGAGI. The germline V and J ends were trimmed by 4 bases and 6 bases, with 14 bases remaining between them. CDR3 in amino acids: CASSSSTAEDTQYF. In DNA, the CDR3 is TGTGCCAGCAGTTCTAGCACAGCCGAGGATACGCAGTATTTT.

In its sample, this clonotype was seen many times. The chain recombines TRBV28 with TRBJ2-7; unclear D gene. This CDR3 is built from 14 residues. The germline V gene encodes CDR1 MDHEN and CDR2 SYDVKM. Trimming cost V 2 bases and J 0 bases, with 8 bases left between them. This CDR3 reads CASSLVHSSYEQYF. In DNA, the CDR3 is TGTGCCAGCAGTTTAGTACACAGCTCCTACGAGCAGTACTTC. Complete variable domain (other parts from reference TRBV28 and TRBJ2-7): DVKVTQSSRYLVKRTGEKVFLECVQDMDHENMFWYRQDPGLGLRLIYFSYDVKMKEKGDIPEGYSVSREKKERFSLILESASTNQTSMYLCASSLVHSSYEQYFGPGTRLTVT.

This chain uses TRBV28 with TRBJ2-7; 9 bases align to TRBD2. The length of the CDR3 is 15 residues. The ends lost 2 bases at V and 4 bases at J; junction bases unmatched: 6. In germline, CDR1 is MDHEN, CDR2 SYDVKM. The CDR3 DNA reads TGTGCCAGCAGTTTAGCGGGAGGGTTTGGGTACGAGCAGTACTTC. It is translated as CASSLAGGFGYEQYF. The full variable domain, in which reference TRBV28 and TRBJ2-7 provide the parts outside the CDR3, is DVKVTQSSRYLVKRTGEKVFLECVQDMDHENMFWYRQDPGLGLRLIYFSYDVKMKEKGDIPEGYSVSREKKERFSLILESASTNQTSMYLCASSLAGGFGYEQYFGPGTRLTVT.

J is TRBJ2-5 and V is TRBV6-5, with TRBD1 matching over 9 bases. CDR3 size: 13 residues. After removal of 9 bases from V and 4 bases from J, the junction contained 6 bases not matched to a gene. Per germline, CDR1 MNHEY and CDR2 SVGAGI. The CDR3: CASRQGGRETQYF. CDR3 sequence (DNA): TGTGCCAGTAGACAGGGGGGGAGAGAGACCCAGTACTTC.

The genes are TRBV5-5 and TRBJ2-2; a possible D gene is TRBD2 (6 bases). The ends were cut back, 0 bases at V and 4 bases at J, with 13 bases in the middle. Germline-derived CDR1 and CDR2 are SGHKS and YYEKEE (reference sequence). The CDR3 extends over 16 amino acids. The CDR3 loop is CASSLAWAGSTGELFF. DNA of the CDR3: TGTGCCAGCAGCTTGGCCTGGGCGGGATCCACCGGGGAGCTGTTTTTT.

In its sample, this clonotype was seen many times. V gene TRBV7-2 combines with J gene TRBJ2-7; no clear D. Germline CDR1 and CDR2: SGHTA and FQGNSA. The CDR3 has 15 residues. Trimming removed 0 bases at V and 7 bases at J, with 16 bases between. The CDR3 spells CASSLARLVSREQYF. CDR3 nucleotide sequence: TGTGCCAGCAGCTTAGCCCGACTTGTTAGTAGGGAGCAGTACTTC.

Only a few counts were recorded for this clonotype. This likely reflects a read error, since a far larger clone is one base away. The chain is built from TRBV5-1 and TRBJ2-7; 13 bases map to TRBD2. Looked up from germline, CDR1 is SGHRS and CDR2 is YFSETQ. Trimming cost V 5 bases and J 7 bases; bases outside gene matches: 24. The CDR3 loop spans 20 amino acids. The DNA of the CDR3 is TGCGCCAGCAGGGAGGCGCCGGGACTAGCGGGAAGGAGCTCCTACAATGAGCAGTACTTC. Amino acids: CASREAPGLAGRSSYNEQYF.